This T cell receptor beta chain is drawn from a study of circulating tumor DNA in untreated peripheral T-cell lymphoma (TCRdb year 2021). Baseline tumor tissue collected before treatment was sequenced to identify tumor-specific TCR clonotypes. The study used next-generation sequencing of T-cell receptor sequences to monitor peripheral T-cell lymphoma patients receiving frontline treatment on a trial. On the study overall, not on this receptor specifically: Tumor-specific clonotypes were identified in about 77% of patients, from more than 85% of baseline tissues and roughly 65% of baseline serum samples.

V and J lose 2 bases and 4 bases, and a span of 6 bases separates them. The CDR3 covers 13 residues, taking in both the cysteine and the phenylalanine. The entry retains the CDR3 DNA only, 39 bases that are in frame from base 1. From a lookup of the germline V gene, CDR1 and CDR2 are KGHSH and LQKENI. This clone was recorded only once. Its antigen is not yet known. Base qualities are not recorded, but no much larger clone differs from it by a single base. The library was generated by the immunoSEQ multiplex PCR assay. TCRdb took this table from immuneACCESS and kept in-frame rearrangements with V and J called. Such tables lack part of the clones; where checked against another copy, unresolved V genes explain under half of the gap, and the rest is unexplained. This sample has about 8,900 clones in its table, and around four fifths of those were observed once. The top ten constitute around 1.9% of the sample.

Recombination connected TRBV18 to TRBJ1-5, with no confident D gene call. Sequences were obtained from tumor tissue. The receptor was isolated from a human donor with peripheral T-cell lymphoma. The DNA is TGTGCCAGCTCACCAGGGGAGAATCAGCCCCAGCATTTT. This encodes CASSPGENQPQHF.